A selection of T cell receptor beta chains follows, all from one sample in a study of blood T cell repertoires in COVID-19. Here immunoSEQ multiplex PCR was the method, and the copy in TCRdb shows in-frame clones only, minus some. The table has around 320,000 clones, 90% seen once. Source material: PBMCs or T cells enriched from blood (not recorded which). The receptor set was obtained from a woman in her late teens or twenties with acute COVID-19. The CDR3 runs from the conserved cysteine through the conserved F or W. Each record gives: clone size, V gene, J gene, CDR3 length, D gene, CDR3 protein, CDR3 DNA. A D gene is named only where the DNA matches it firmly. Only some rows state a clone size, as once, few, many or a class for expanded clones.

size: NA
V: TRBV7-2
J: TRBJ2-2
length: 15
D: NA
CDR3: CASSQQGPNTGELFF
DNA: TGTGCCAGCAGCCAGCAGGGCCCCAACACCGGGGAGCTGTTTTTT

size: NA
V: TRBV12-3/TRBV12-4
J: TRBJ1-5
length: 13
D: NA
CDR3: CASSYGSNQPQHF
DNA: TGTGCCAGCAGTTACGGTAGCAATCAGCCCCAGCATTTT

size: NA
V: TRBV9
J: TRBJ2-7
length: 15
D: NA
CDR3: CASSVGSGIPYEQYF
DNA: TGTGCCAGCAGCGTAGGAAGCGGTATCCCCTACGAGCAGTACTTC

size: NA
V: TRBV5-5
J: TRBJ2-3
length: 12
D: NA
CDR3: CASSLARDTQYF
DNA: TGTGCCAGCAGCTTGGCCCGAGATACGCAGTATTTT

size: many
V: TRBV24-1
J: TRBJ2-7
length: 16
D: NA
CDR3: CATSETTGTQRYEQYF
DNA: TGTGCCACCAGTGAGACTACAGGGACCCAACGCTACGAGCAGTACTTC

size: NA
V: TRBV7-9
J: TRBJ2-3
length: 15
D: TRBD2
CDR3: CASSFGAGGTDTQYF
DNA: TGTGCCAGCAGCTTCGGAGCGGGGGGCACAGATACGCAGTATTTT

size: NA
V: TRBV5-6
J: TRBJ2-2
length: 15
D: NA
CDR3: CASSRQGSDTGELFF
DNA: TGTGCCAGCAGCCGGCAGGGGAGCGACACCGGGGAGCTGTTTTTT

size: few
V: TRBV7-2
J: TRBJ2-1
length: 15
D: TRBD2
CDR3: CASSLNPGTSGSLFF
DNA: TGTGCCAGCAGCTTGAATCCAGGGACTAGCGGGAGTCTGTTCTTC

size: NA
V: TRBV24-1
J: TRBJ2-1
length: 14
D: NA
CDR3: CATSDVTVPNEQFF
DNA: TGTGCCACCAGTGATGTGACAGTTCCTAATGAGCAGTTCTTC

size: NA
V: TRBV6-6
J: TRBJ2-7
length: 15
D: TRBD2
CDR3: CASSLPGLAAYEQYF
DNA: TGTGCCAGCAGTTTGCCGGGACTAGCGGCCTACGAGCAGTACTTC

size: NA
V: TRBV12-3/TRBV12-4
J: TRBJ1-2
length: 12
D: NA
CDR3: CASSLYSNGYTF
DNA: TGTGCCAGCAGTTTATATTCTAATGGCTACACCTTC

size: few
V: TRBV30
J: TRBJ1-1
length: 12
D: NA
CDR3: CAWSVFEAGAFF
DNA: TGTGCCTGGAGTGTATTTGAGGCGGGGGCTTTCTTT

size: NA
V: TRBV6-5
J: TRBJ1-1
length: 14
D: NA
CDR3: CASSPRGRNTEAFF
DNA: TGTGCCAGCAGTCCCCGGGGTAGAAACACTGAAGCTTTCTTT

size: NA
V: TRBV28
J: TRBJ1-5
length: 16
D: NA
CDR3: CASSLTGFPSNQPQHF
DNA: TGTGCCAGCAGTCTCACAGGGTTCCCTAGCAATCAGCCCCAGCATTTT

size: NA
V: TRBV28
J: TRBJ2-3
length: 16
D: NA
CDR3: CASSLSEFRVTDTQYF
DNA: TGTGCCAGCAGTTTATCCGAATTCAGGGTGACAGATACGCAGTATTTT

size: NA
V: TRBV2
J: TRBJ1-5
length: 14
D: NA
CDR3: CASSDQGGNQPQHF
DNA: TGTGCCAGCAGTGATCAGGGCGGCAATCAGCCCCAGCATTTT

size: NA
V: TRBV14
J: TRBJ2-7
length: 14
D: NA
CDR3: CASSLVRGYHEQYF
DNA: TGTGCCAGCAGCCTCGTTCGAGGGTACCACGAGCAGTACTTC

size: NA
V: TRBV13
J: TRBJ1-2
length: 19
D: NA
CDR3: CASSLVGKINGPPNYGYTF
DNA: TGTGCCAGCAGCTTAGTCGGGAAAATCAATGGTCCCCCTAACTATGGCTACACCTTC

size: NA
V: TRBV18
J: TRBJ1-2
length: 15
D: NA
CDR3: CASSPLAGTNYGYTF
DNA: TGTGCCAGCTCACCACTGGCAGGAACTAACTATGGCTACACCTTC

size: once
V: TRBV5-1
J: TRBJ1-1
length: 11
D: NA
CDR3: CASRVGTEAFF
DNA: TGCGCCAGCAGGGTCGGCACTGAAGCTTTCTTT

size: NA
V: TRBV27
J: TRBJ1-6
length: 15
D: NA
CDR3: CASTLTPGLGSPLHF
DNA: TGTGCCAGCACCCTTACCCCGGGGTTGGGTTCACCCCTCCACTTT

size: NA
V: TRBV9
J: TRBJ2-2
length: 18
D: TRBD2
CDR3: CASSVSQLAELNTGELFF
DNA: TGTGCCAGCAGCGTAAGTCAACTAGCGGAGCTTAACACCGGGGAGCTGTTTTTT

size: NA
V: TRBV28
J: TRBJ2-7
length: 12
D: NA
CDR3: CASSLRGYEQYF
DNA: TGTGCCAGCAGTTTAAGAGGGTACGAGCAGTACTTC

size: once
V: TRBV11-3
J: TRBJ1-1
length: 15
D: NA
CDR3: CASSLTPRANTEAFF
DNA: TGTGCCAGCAGCTTAACCCCGAGGGCGAACACTGAAGCTTTCTTT

size: NA
V: TRBV29-1
J: TRBJ2-1
length: 15
D: TRBD2
CDR3: CSVELAGGLRGEQFF
DNA: TGCAGCGTCGAACTAGCGGGAGGGCTTAGGGGTGAGCAGTTCTTC

size: NA
V: TRBV19
J: TRBJ2-4
length: 12
D: NA
CDR3: CASSEKRNIQYF
DNA: TGTGCCAGTAGCGAAAAGAGAAACATTCAGTACTTC

size: NA
V: TRBV5-1
J: TRBJ2-3
length: 17
D: NA
CDR3: CASSWGGVKLSTDTQYF
DNA: TGCGCCAGCAGCTGGGGGGGCGTCAAGCTTAGCACAGATACGCAGTATTTT

size: NA
V: TRBV18
J: TRBJ2-1
length: 17
D: TRBD2
CDR3: CASSPPSGTSVYNEQFF
DNA: TGTGCCAGCTCACCACCATCCGGGACTAGCGTATACAATGAGCAGTTCTTC

size: NA
V: TRBV29-1
J: TRBJ1-2
length: 10
D: NA
CDR3: CSVEERGYTF
DNA: TGCAGCGTTGAAGAGAGAGGCTACACCTTC

size: NA
V: TRBV10-1
J: TRBJ2-7
length: 13
D: TRBD1
CDR3: CASSRDRSYEQYF
DNA: TGCGCCAGCAGCCGGGACAGATCCTACGAGCAGTACTTC

size: NA
V: TRBV9
J: TRBJ2-7
length: 14
D: NA
CDR3: CASSPGGASYEQYF
DNA: TGTGCCAGCAGCCCTGGGGGGGCCTCCTACGAGCAGTACTTC

size: NA
V: TRBV28
J: TRBJ2-3
length: 17
D: TRBD1
CDR3: CASSVRQGAKKTDTQYF
DNA: TGTGCCAGCAGTGTGAGACAGGGGGCGAAGAAGACAGATACGCAGTATTTT

size: NA
V: TRBV3-1/TRBV3-2
J: TRBJ1-6
length: 17
D: TRBD1
CDR3: CASSQDRGDRVDSPLHF
DNA: TGTGCCAGCAGCCAAGATCGGGGGGACAGGGTTGATTCACCCCTCCACTTT

size: NA
V: TRBV28
J: TRBJ2-5
length: 17
D: NA
CDR3: CASTQPHSDFLQETQYF
DNA: TGTGCCAGCACCCAACCCCACTCCGATTTCTTACAAGAGACCCAGTACTTC

size: NA
V: TRBV3-1/TRBV3-2
J: TRBJ2-5
length: 16
D: TRBD2
CDR3: CASSQGLAGGIETQYF
DNA: TGTGCCAGCAGCCAAGGGCTAGCGGGAGGTATAGAGACCCAGTACTTC

size: NA
V: TRBV5-1
J: TRBJ1-2
length: 13
D: TRBD1
CDR3: CASSSQGDYGYTF
DNA: TGCGCCAGCAGCTCGCAGGGGGACTATGGCTACACCTTC

size: NA
V: TRBV5-1
J: TRBJ1-4
length: 14
D: NA
CDR3: CASSPTATNEKLFF
DNA: TGCGCCAGCAGCCCGACAGCAACTAATGAAAAACTGTTTTTT

size: NA
V: TRBV5-1
J: TRBJ1-2
length: 13
D: NA
CDR3: CASSPSPQNGYTF
DNA: TGCGCCAGCAGCCCCTCCCCACAAAATGGCTACACCTTC

size: NA
V: TRBV5-4
J: TRBJ2-7
length: 16
D: TRBD2
CDR3: CASSTKRGRAWYEQYF
DNA: TGTGCCAGCAGCACAAAGCGGGGCCGAGCATGGTACGAGCAGTACTTC

size: once
V: TRBV5-1
J: TRBJ2-7
length: 15
D: TRBD2
CDR3: CASSLSSGRTYEQYF
DNA: TGCGCCAGCAGCTTGAGTAGCGGGAGAACCTACGAGCAGTACTTC

size: NA
V: TRBV3-1/TRBV3-2
J: TRBJ1-2
length: 15
D: TRBD1
CDR3: CASSRIPTGAYPGTF
DNA: TGTGCCAGCAGCCGGATACCTACAGGGGCTTACCCCGGGACCTTC

size: NA
V: TRBV5-1
J: TRBJ2-3
length: 16
D: TRBD1
CDR3: CASSLLRDRVTDTQYF
DNA: TGCGCCAGCAGCTTACTCCGGGACAGGGTCACAGATACGCAGTATTTT

size: NA
V: TRBV7-9
J: TRBJ1-2
length: 13
D: TRBD1
CDR3: CASSSRQGGGYTF
DNA: TGTGCCAGCAGCTCGAGACAGGGTGGTGGCTACACCTTC

size: NA
V: TRBV15
J: TRBJ2-1
length: 18
D: TRBD1
CDR3: CATSRALTGTGAHNEQFF
DNA: TGTGCCACCAGCAGAGCGCTCACCGGGACAGGGGCGCACAATGAGCAGTTCTTC

size: NA
V: TRBV6-6
J: TRBJ1-4
length: 15
D: NA
CDR3: CASSYWSGAGEKLFF
DNA: TGTGCCAGCAGTTACTGGTCAGGGGCAGGTGAAAAACTGTTTTTT

size: NA
V: TRBV7-6
J: TRBJ2-7
length: 16
D: NA
CDR3: CASSLGPTGTSYEQYF
DNA: TGTGCCAGCAGCCTAGGTCCGACAGGTACTTCCTACGAGCAGTACTTC

size: NA
V: TRBV7-3
J: TRBJ2-2
length: 17
D: TRBD2
CDR3: CASSGLAGGPGTGELFF
DNA: TGTGCCAGCAGCGGACTAGCGGGAGGGCCGGGCACCGGGGAGCTGTTTTTT

size: NA
V: TRBV5-1
J: TRBJ2-6
length: 18
D: NA
CDR3: CASSLEGRGRSGANVLTF
DNA: TGCGCCAGCAGCTTGGAGGGCAGGGGAAGGTCTGGGGCCAACGTCCTGACTTTC

size: once
V: TRBV27
J: TRBJ2-1
length: 16
D: TRBD2
CDR3: CASSPSASTRRGEQFF
DNA: TGTGCCAGCAGCCCGTCCGCCTCGACTCGGCGGGGGGAGCAGTTCTTC

size: NA
V: TRBV4-1
J: TRBJ2-7
length: 14
D: TRBD2
CDR3: CASSQDRTSTWQYF
DNA: TGCGCCAGCAGCCAAGATCGGACTAGCACTTGGCAGTACTTC

size: NA
V: TRBV6-1
J: TRBJ2-2
length: 19
D: TRBD2
CDR3: CASSKVATSGRERTGELFF
DNA: TGTGCCAGCAGTAAAGTCGCGACTAGCGGGAGGGAGAGGACCGGGGAGCTGTTTTTT

size: NA
V: TRBV7-3
J: TRBJ2-7
length: 14
D: NA
CDR3: CASSLSVQSYEQYF
DNA: TGTGCCAGCAGCTTAAGCGTGCAAAGCTACGAGCAGTACTTC

size: NA
V: TRBV12-5
J: TRBJ1-1
length: 13
D: NA
CDR3: CASAPRENTEAFF
DNA: TGTGCTAGTGCCCCCAGGGAGAACACTGAAGCTTTCTTT

size: NA
V: TRBV11-2
J: TRBJ2-5
length: 15
D: NA
CDR3: CASSHPRGAGETQYF
DNA: TGTGCCAGCAGCCACCCCCGGGGGGCTGGAGAGACCCAGTACTTC

size: NA
V: TRBV29-1
J: TRBJ2-2
length: 12
D: TRBD2
CDR3: CSVAGGTGELFF
DNA: TGCAGCGTTGCGGGAGGCACCGGGGAGCTGTTTTTT

size: NA
V: TRBV12-3/TRBV12-4
J: TRBJ1-2
length: 12
D: NA
CDR3: CATTRGVHGYTF
DNA: TGTGCCACTACCCGGGGGGTTCATGGCTACACCTTC

size: NA
V: TRBV7-9
J: TRBJ2-5
length: 14
D: TRBD2
CDR3: CASSFSGSGETQYF
DNA: TGTGCCAGCAGCTTTAGCGGGAGTGGGGAGACCCAGTACTTC

size: NA
V: TRBV7-3
J: TRBJ2-1
length: 16
D: TRBD2
CDR3: CASSSFGTSGRNEQFF
DNA: TGTGCCAGCAGCTCTTTCGGGACTAGCGGGAGGAATGAGCAGTTCTTC

size: once
V: TRBV2
J: TRBJ1-2
length: 13
D: NA
CDR3: CASSARAENGYTF
DNA: TGTGCCAGCAGTGCGAGGGCAGAAAATGGCTACACCTTC